The source of this T cell receptor (beta chain) is a study of human CD4 T cells and Enterobacteriaceae. Study results and caveats: Broadly cross-reactive clonotypes: about 55% of the 19 ranked in the top 5%.

Method: immunoSEQ multiplex PCR; TCRdb's copy keeps in-frame clones and lacks some. The sample shows some 26,000 clones, 65% to 85% of them seen only once. Memory CD4+ T cells were sorted as all CD4+ cells except CD45RA+CCR7+CD95- naive cells, over 95% pure. CD4 and CD14 magnetic microbeads positively selected total CD4+ T cells and monocytes. Before sorting, cells positive for CD8, CD14, CD16, CD56, CD19 or bright CD25 were removed. The CDR3 is made up of 13 amino acids. Germline V gives CDR1 GTSNPN, CDR2 SVGIG (reference sequence). The ends were cut back, 3 bases at V and 4 bases at J, with 9 bases in the middle. Regarding this clone: The target antigen is unknown.

Specimen: memory CD4+ T cells from blood. The receptor was derived from a human donor in good health. The V gene is TRBV30, the J gene TRBJ2-2, with D tentatively TRBD2 (6 bases). In nucleotides, the CDR3 is TGTGCCTGGAGAGGTAGCGGCACCGGGGAGCTGTTTTTT. Residues: CAWRGSGTGELFF.